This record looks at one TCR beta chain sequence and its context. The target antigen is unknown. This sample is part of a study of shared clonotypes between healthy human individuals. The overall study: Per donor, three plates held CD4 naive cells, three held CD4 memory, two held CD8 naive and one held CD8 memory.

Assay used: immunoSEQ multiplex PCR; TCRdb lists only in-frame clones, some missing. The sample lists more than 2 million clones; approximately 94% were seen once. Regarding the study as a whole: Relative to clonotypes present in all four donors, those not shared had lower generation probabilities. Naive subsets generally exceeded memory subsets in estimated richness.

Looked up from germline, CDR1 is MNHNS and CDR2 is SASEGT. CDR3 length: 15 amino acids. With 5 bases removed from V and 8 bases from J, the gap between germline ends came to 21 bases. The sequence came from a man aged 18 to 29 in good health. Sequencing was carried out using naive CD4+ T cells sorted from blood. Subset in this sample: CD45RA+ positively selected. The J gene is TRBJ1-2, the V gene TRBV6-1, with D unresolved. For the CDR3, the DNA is TGTGCCAGCAGTCCTAACATTGCTTTCGGGAACGGCTACACCTTC. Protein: CASSPNIAFGNGYTF.